A single sample gave rise to the 10 T cell receptor beta chains below, sequenced in a study of blood T cell repertoires in COVID-19. Assay used: immunoSEQ multiplex PCR; TCRdb lists only in-frame clones, some missing. Of 220,000 or so clones listed, 86% were seen once; the top ten hold around 9.6%. Input material: peripheral blood. Receptors originate from a woman in her fifties or sixties with COVID-19, enrolled during active disease.

This chain connects TRBV27 to TRBJ2-1; 9 bases agree with TRBD1. Germline CDR1 reads MNHEY; CDR2 reads SMNVEV (reference sequence). This CDR3 region has 13 residues. J was trimmed by 10 bases and V by 3 bases; bases with no gene match: 4. DNA for the CDR3: TGTGCCAGCAGTTTCGGGACAGGGAACGAGCAGTTCTTC. It encodes CASSFGTGNEQFF.

The chain joins TRBV5-6 to TRBJ1-2, with 9 bases lining up with TRBD1. This CDR3 has 13 amino acids. Per the germline V gene, CDR1 is SGHDT and CDR2 is YYEEEE. The J segment lost 8 bases and the V segment lost 2 bases, leaving 4 bases of the junction unmatched. For the CDR3, the DNA is TGTGCCAGCAGCTTCCGGGACAGGGAGGGCTACACCTTC. Protein sequence: CASSFRDREGYTF.

The rearrangement uses TRBV10-3 and TRBJ1-1, with TRBD1 matching over 7 bases. CDR1 is ENHRY and CDR2 is SYGVKD in the germline V gene. This CDR3 has 15 amino acids. After removal of 10 bases from V and 0 bases from J, the junction contained 11 bases not matched to a gene. Here the CDR3 DNA reads TGTGCCACCAGCCCGCGGGACAGAATGAACACTGAAGCTTTCTTT. This encodes CATSPRDRMNTEAFF.

This clone has only one observation. This chain uses TRBV12-5 with TRBJ2-5; 8 bases agree with TRBD1. Germline assignment: CDR1 LGHNT and CDR2 FRNRAP. V lost 6 bases to trimming and J lost 5 bases; unmatched junction nucleotides: 11. The CDR3 length is 15 residues. This chain's CDR3 is CASGHRQGTDETQYF. CDR3 coding DNA: TGTGCTAGTGGCCACAGACAGGGGACGGACGAGACCCAGTACTTC.

The CDR3: CACGQGPNEKLFF. CDR3 bases: TGTGCCTGCGGACAGGGTCCTAATGAAAAACTGTTTTTT. This sequence joins TRBV30 and TRBJ1-4, with 8 positions matching TRBD1. V gave up 6 bases and J gave up 3 bases; unmatched junction bases: 3. The length of the CDR3 is 13 residues. Per the germline V gene, CDR1 is GTSNPN and CDR2 is SVGIG (reference sequence).

This chain connects TRBV6-1 to TRBJ2-2, with 8 bases that match TRBD2. Trimming cost V 2 bases and J 2 bases; bases outside gene matches: 4. The germline V gene has CDR1 MNHNS and CDR2 SASEGT. This CDR3 is built from 16 residues. The CDR3 bases are TGTGCCAGCAGTGAAAGGGCGGGGGGCAACACCGGGGAGCTGTTTTTT. Its translation is CASSERAGGNTGELFF.

The chain has TRBV5-4 and TRBJ2-7; 7 nucleotides align to TRBD1. This CDR3 is 13 amino acids long. After removal of 4 bases from V and 7 bases from J, the junction contained 8 bases not matched to a gene. Germline assignment: CDR1 SGHNT and CDR2 YYREEE (reference sequence). CDR3 amino acids: CASSPRQGGEQYF. DNA for the CDR3: TGTGCCAGCAGCCCGCGACAGGGCGGAGAGCAGTACTTC.

V usage is TRBV29-1 and J usage is TRBJ1-6, with 11 bases aligning to TRBD1. From germline, CDR1 is SQVTM and CDR2 ANQGSEA. J gave up 9 bases and V 4 bases, and 2 bases lay outside the gene matches. This CDR3 is built from 13 residues. The CDR3 reads CSVAGTGGSPLHF. The CDR3 nucleotides are TGCAGCGTTGCCGGGACAGGGGGTTCACCCCTCCACTTT.

Regarding this clone: The same CDR3 arises from other DNA sequences in this sample as well. The chain employs TRBV5-1 and TRBJ1-1, with D possibly matching TRBD1 (5 bases). The V end lost 0 bases, the J end lost 0 bases, and 9 bases lay between the germline ends. The germline gives CDR1 SGHRS, CDR2 YFSETQ. This CDR3 contains 15 residues. The CDR3 here is CASSLGQGLNTEAFF. DNA for the CDR3: TGCGCCAGCAGCTTGGGGCAGGGATTGAACACTGAAGCTTTCTTT.

The chain recombines TRBV11-3 with TRBJ2-1; 10 positions match TRBD1. Germline-derived CDR1 and CDR2 are SGHNT and YENEEA. This CDR3 has 15 amino acids. With V trimmed by 1 base and J by 7 bases, 4 bases remained unmatched. The CDR3 loop is CASSLGQGAENEQFF. The DNA for the CDR3 is TGTGCCAGCAGCTTAGGACAGGGGGCGGAGAATGAGCAGTTCTTC.